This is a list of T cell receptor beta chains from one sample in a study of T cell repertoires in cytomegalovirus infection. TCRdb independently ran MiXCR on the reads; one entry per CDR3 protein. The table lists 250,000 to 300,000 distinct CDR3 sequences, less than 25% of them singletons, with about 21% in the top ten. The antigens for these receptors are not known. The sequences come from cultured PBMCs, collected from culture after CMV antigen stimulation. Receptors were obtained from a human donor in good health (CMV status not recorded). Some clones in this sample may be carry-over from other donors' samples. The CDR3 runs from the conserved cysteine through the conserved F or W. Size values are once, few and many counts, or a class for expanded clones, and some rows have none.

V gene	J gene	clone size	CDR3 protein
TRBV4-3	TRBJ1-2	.	CASSQDVPRGPYGYTF
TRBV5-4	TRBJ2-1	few	CASSFPSGSHNEQFF
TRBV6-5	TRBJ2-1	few	CASRGQGVYNEQFF
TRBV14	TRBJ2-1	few	CASSQGFGDEQFF
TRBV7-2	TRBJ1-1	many	CASSLVIRGGEAFF
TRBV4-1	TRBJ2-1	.	CASSQDVPGLAGPAYNEQFF
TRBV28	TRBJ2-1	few	CASSSFTMNEQFF
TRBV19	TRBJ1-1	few	CASSSRGGNTEAFF
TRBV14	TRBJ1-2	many	CASSHGGAGSYGYTF
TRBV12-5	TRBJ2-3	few	CASGLGTSTDTQYF
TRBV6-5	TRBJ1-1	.	CASRNWKTGNTEAFF
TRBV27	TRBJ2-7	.	CASSPSGGDRAYEQYF
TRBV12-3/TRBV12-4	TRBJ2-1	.	CASSRGLVVNEQFF
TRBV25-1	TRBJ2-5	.	CASVSGGQETQYF
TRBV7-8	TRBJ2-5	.	CASSLTSRRGETQYF
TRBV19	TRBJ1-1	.	CASSASGGNTEAFF
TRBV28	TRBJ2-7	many	CASSLTSHEQYF
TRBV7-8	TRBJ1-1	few	CASSPRLQGDTEAFF
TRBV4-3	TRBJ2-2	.	CASSQGVRGTGELFF
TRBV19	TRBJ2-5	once	CARAGHKIWEETQYF
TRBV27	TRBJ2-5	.	CASSLGLAAKTQYF
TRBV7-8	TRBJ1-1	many	CASSLGKAEAFF
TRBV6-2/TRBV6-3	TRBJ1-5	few	CASSLSIQPQHF
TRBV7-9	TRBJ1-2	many	CASSLETQPSPYGYTF
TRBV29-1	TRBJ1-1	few	CSGQQGNEAFF
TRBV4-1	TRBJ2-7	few	CASSHPGTSGTVYF
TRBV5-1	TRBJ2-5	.	CASRPQGGSSRTQYF
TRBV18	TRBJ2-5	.	CASSPPATKETQYF
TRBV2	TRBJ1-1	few	CASSSGGLTFF
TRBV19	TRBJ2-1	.	CASSPSTRVSYNEQFF
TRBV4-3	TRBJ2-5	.	CASSQVRQLELETQYF
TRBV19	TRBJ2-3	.	CASTRRLFGADTQYF
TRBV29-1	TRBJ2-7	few	CSAPGGPSGEQYF
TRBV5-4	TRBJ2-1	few	CASSLGGRPSYNEQFF
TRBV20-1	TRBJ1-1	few	CSARGSSGGRHTEAFF
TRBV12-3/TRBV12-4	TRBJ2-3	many	CASSPQGNLGQYF
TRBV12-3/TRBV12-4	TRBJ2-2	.	CASLALPNTGELFF
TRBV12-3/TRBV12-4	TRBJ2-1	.	CASTRRWTDREQFF
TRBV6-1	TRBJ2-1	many	CASRPGLAKNEQFF
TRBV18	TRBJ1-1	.	CASSPGPVNTEAFF
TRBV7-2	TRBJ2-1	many	CASSKGLAGNNEQFF
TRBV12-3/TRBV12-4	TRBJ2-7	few	CASSSRVRAVAEQYF
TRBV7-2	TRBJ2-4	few	CASSYQGKNIQYF
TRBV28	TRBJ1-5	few	CASSLGGPRNQPQHF
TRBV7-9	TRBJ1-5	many	CASASDSNQPQHF